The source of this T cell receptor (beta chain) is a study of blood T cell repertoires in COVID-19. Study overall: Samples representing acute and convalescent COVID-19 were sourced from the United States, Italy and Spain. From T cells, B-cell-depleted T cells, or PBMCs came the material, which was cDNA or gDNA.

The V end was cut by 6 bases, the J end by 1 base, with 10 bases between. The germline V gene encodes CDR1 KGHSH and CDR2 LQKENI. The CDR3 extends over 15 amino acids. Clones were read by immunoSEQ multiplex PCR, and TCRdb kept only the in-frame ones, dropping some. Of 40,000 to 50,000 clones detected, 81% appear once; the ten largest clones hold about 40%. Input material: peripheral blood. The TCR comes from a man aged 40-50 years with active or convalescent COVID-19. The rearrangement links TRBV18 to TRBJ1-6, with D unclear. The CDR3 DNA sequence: TGTGCCAGCTCTCCGACGGGGTCCTATAATTCACCCCTCCACTTT. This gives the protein CASSPTGSYNSPLHF.